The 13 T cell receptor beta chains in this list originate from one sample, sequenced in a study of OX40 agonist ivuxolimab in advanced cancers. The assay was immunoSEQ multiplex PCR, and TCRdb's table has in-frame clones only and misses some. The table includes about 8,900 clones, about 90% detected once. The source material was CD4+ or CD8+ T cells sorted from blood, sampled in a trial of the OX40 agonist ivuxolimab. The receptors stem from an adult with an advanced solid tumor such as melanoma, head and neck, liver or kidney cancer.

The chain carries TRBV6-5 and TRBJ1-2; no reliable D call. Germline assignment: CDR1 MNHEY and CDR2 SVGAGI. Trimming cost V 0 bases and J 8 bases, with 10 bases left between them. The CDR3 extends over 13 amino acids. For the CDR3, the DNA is TGTGCCAGCAGTTACTCCGACCGCGGGGGCTACACCTTC. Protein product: CASSYSDRGGYTF.

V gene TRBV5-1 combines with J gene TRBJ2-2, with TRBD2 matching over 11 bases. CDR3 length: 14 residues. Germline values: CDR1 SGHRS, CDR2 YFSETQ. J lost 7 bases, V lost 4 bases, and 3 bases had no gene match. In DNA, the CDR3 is TGCGCCAGCAGCGGGGGGACTAGCGGCGGGGAGCTGTTTTTT. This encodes CASSGGTSGGELFF. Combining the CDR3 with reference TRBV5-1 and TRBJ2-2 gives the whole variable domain KAGVTQTPRYLIKTRGQQVTLSCSPISGHRSVSWYQQTPGQGLQFLFEYFSETQRNKGNFPGRFSGRQFSNSRSEMNVSTLELGDSALYLCASSGGTSGGELFFGEGSRLTVL.

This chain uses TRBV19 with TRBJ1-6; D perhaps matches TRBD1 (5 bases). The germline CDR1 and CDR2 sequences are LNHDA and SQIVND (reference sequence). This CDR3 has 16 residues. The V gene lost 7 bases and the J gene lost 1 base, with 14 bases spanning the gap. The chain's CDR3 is CASKGPGASYNSPLHF. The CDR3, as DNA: TGTGCCAGTAAGGGGCCGGGTGCATCCTATAATTCACCCCTCCACTTT.

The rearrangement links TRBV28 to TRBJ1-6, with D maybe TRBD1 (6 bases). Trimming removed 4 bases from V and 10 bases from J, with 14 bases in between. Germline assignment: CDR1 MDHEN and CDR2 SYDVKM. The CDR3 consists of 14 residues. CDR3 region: CASSSPGESSPLHF. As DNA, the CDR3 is TGTGCCAGCAGTTCCCCAGGGGAGAGCTCACCCCTCCACTTT.

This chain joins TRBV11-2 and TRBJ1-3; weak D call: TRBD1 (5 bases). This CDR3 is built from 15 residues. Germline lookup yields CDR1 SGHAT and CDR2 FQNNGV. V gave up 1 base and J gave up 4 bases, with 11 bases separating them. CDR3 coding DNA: TGTGCCAGCAGCTTAGCCGGGACGGTAGGAAACACCATATATTTT. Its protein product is CASSLAGTVGNTIYF. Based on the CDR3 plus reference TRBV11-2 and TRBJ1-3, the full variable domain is EAGVAQSPRYKIIEKRQSVAFWCNPISGHATLYWYQQILGQGPKLLIQFQNNGVVDDSQLPKDRFSAERLKGVDSTLKIQPAKLEDSAVYLCASSLAGTVGNTIYFGEGSWLTVV.

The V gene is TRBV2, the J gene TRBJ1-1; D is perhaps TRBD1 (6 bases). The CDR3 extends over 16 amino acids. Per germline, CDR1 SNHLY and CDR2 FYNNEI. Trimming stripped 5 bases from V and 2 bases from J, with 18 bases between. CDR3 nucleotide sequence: TGTGCCAGCAGTTTACGGGACACGTACCCAAACACTGAAGCTTTCTTT. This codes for CASSLRDTYPNTEAFF.

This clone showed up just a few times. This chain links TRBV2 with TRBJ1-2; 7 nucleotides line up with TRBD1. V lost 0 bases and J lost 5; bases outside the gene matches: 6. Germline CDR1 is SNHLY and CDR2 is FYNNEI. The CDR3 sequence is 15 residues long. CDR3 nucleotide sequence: TGTGCCAGCAGTGAAGCAGGGGGCGCAGGTTATGGCTACACCTTC. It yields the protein CASSEAGGAGYGYTF.

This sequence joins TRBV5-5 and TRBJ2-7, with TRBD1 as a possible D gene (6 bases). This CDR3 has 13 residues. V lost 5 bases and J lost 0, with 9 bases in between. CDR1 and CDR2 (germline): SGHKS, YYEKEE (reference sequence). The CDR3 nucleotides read TGTGCCAGCAGACAGGGAAGCTCCTACGAGCAGTACTTC. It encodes CASRQGSSYEQYF.

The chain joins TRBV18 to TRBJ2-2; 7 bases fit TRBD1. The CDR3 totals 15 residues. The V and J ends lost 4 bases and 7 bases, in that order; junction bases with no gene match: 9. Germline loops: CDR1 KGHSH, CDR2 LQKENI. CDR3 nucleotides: TGTGCCAGCTCACTCCGGACAGGTGGCTTCGGGGAGCTGTTTTTT. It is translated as CASSLRTGGFGELFF.

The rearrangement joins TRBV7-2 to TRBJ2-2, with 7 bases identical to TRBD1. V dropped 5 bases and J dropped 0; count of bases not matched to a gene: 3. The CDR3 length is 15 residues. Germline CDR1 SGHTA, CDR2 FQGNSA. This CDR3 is CASSRDSANTGELFF. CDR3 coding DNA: TGTGCCAGCAGCCGGGACAGCGCGAACACCGGGGAGCTGTTTTTT. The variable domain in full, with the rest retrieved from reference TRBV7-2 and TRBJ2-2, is GAGVSQSPSNKVTEKGKDVELRCDPISGHTALYWYRQSLGQGLEFLIYFQGNSAPDKSGLPSDRFSAERTGGSVSTLTIQRTQQEDSAVYLCASSRDSANTGELFFGEGSRLTVL.

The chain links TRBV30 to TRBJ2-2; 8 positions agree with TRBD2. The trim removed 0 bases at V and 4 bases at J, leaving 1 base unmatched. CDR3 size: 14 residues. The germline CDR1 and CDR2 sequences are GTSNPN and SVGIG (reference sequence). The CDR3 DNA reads TGTGCCTGGAGTGTGAGCGGGGGCACCGGGGAGCTGTTTTTT. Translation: CAWSVSGGTGELFF.

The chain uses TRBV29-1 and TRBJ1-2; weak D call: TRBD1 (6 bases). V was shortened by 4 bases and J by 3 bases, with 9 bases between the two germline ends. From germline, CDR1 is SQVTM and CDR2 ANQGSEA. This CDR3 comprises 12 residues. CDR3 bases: TGCAGCGTTGGGGCAGGGGACTATGGCTACACCTTC. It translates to CSVGAGDYGYTF.

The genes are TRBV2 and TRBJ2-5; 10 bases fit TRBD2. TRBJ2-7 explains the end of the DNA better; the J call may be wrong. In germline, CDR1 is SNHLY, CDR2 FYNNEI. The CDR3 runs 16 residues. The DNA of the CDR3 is TGTGCCAGCAGTGAAGGGACTAGCGGTTTCTCCTACGAGCAGTACTTC. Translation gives CASSEGTSGFSYEQYF.